This entry lists 14 T cell receptor beta chains sequenced from one sample in a study of T cell changes during pregnancy in multiple sclerosis. Using immunoSEQ multiplex PCR, the repertoire was profiled, and TCRdb retains in-frame clones only, with some absent. This sample has tens of thousands of clones, with around 94% found just once. The source material was CD8+ T cells from peripheral blood mononuclear cells, sampled in the third trimester of pregnancy. The source is a female donor in good health, enrolled as a control in a pregnancy study.

The chain uses TRBV6-1 and TRBJ2-3, with D possibly matching TRBD1 (5 bases). The CDR3 is made up of 15 amino acids. Germline V lookup: CDR1 MNHNS, CDR2 SASEGT. Trimming took off 1 base at V and 1 base at J, with 9 bases between the two ends. This chain's CDR3 is CASSEVKGGTDTQYF. The CDR3 DNA follows: TGTGCCAGCAGTGAAGTAAAAGGGGGCACAGATACGCAGTATTTT.

This clone has just one count. The V gene is TRBV5-6, the J gene TRBJ2-7; TRBD1 aligns across 10 bases. The CDR3 consists of 15 residues. Losses at the gene ends were 5 bases for V and 5 bases for J; bases not matched to a gene: 10. Per germline, CDR1 SGHDT and CDR2 YYEEEE. CDR3 nucleotide sequence: TGTGCCAGCAGACCCGGGACAGGGGTAATCCACGAGCAGTACTTC. Its translation is CASRPGTGVIHEQYF.

V gene TRBV29-1 combines with J gene TRBJ2-7, with 10 bases aligning to TRBD1. From germline, CDR1 is SQVTM and CDR2 ANQGSEA. J was trimmed by 5 bases and V by 8 bases; bases with no gene match: 15. This CDR3 contains 15 residues. CDR3 sequence: CSIIDRQGATNEQYF. For the CDR3, the DNA is TGCAGCATCATAGACCGACAGGGGGCGACGAACGAGCAGTACTTC.

The chain joins TRBV27 to TRBJ2-7; TRBD2 matches 10 bases. Germline loops: CDR1 MNHEY, CDR2 SMNVEV (reference sequence). V gave up 4 bases and J gave up 5 bases; unmatched junction bases: 11. The CDR3 is 16 amino acids. The CDR3 DNA sequence: TGTGCCAGCAGTTGGGTAGCGGGGGGCCTAGTGGACGAGCAGTACTTC. Its protein is CASSWVAGGLVDEQYF.

The chain has TRBV7-6 and TRBJ2-5, with 8 bases matching TRBD2. V was clipped by 0 bases and J by 4 bases; unmatched bases: 4. The CDR3 is 15 residues long. Germline lookup yields CDR1 SGHVS and CDR2 FNYEAQ. The CDR3 DNA follows: TGTGCCAGCAGCTTAGCGGGTGGACTAGCAGAGACCCAGTACTTC. Translation gives CASSLAGGLAETQYF.

The CDR3 DNA is TGTGCCAGTAGTATAGAGGTTGGCCCCGGGGAGCTGTTTTTT. Translation: CASSIEVGPGELFF. The gene calls are TRBV19 and TRBJ2-2; D not certain. The CDR3 totals 14 residues. V gave up 0 bases and J gave up 6 bases, with 8 bases separating them. CDR1 is LNHDA, CDR2 SQIVND, per germline (reference sequence).

In this sample, this clone turned up a few times. This chain uses TRBV30 with TRBJ1-1, with unresolved D. The germline V gene encodes CDR1 GTSNPN and CDR2 SVGIG (reference sequence). V lost 4 bases, J lost 3 bases, and 9 bases lay in between. The CDR3 is made up of 12 amino acids. As DNA, the CDR3 is TGTGCCTGGAAGTCAGCGCACACTGAAGCTTTCTTT. Translating it yields CAWKSAHTEAFF.

The count of this clone is one. The CDR3 DNA reads TGTGCCAGCAGCACCCCGGGACTTTCCTATGAGACTAGCACAGATACGCAGTATTTT. Residues: CASSTPGLSYETSTDTQYF. The chain is built from TRBV9 and TRBJ2-3, with a weak D call TRBD2 (6 bases). This CDR3 is built from 19 residues. V lost 4 bases and J lost 0, with 24 bases in between. Germline CDR1 reads SGDLS; CDR2 reads YYNGEE.

This clone was seen only once. V gene TRBV4-1 combines with J gene TRBJ2-1; 12 bases are shared with TRBD2. Germline V gene data show CDR1 as MGHRA and CDR2 as YSYEKL. The V segment lost 4 bases and the J segment 4 bases; nucleotides outside the gene matches: 8. The CDR3 has 17 residues. As DNA, the CDR3 is TGCGCCAGCAGCCTTCGACTAGCGGGGGCGACATACAATGAGCAGTTCTTC. Translating gives CASSLRLAGATYNEQFF.

A single count supports this clone. The chain couples TRBV2 to TRBJ1-2; 7 nucleotides match TRBD1. The V segment lost 6 bases and the J segment 5 bases; nucleotides outside the gene matches: 6. The CDR3 covers 13 residues. From germline, CDR1 is SNHLY and CDR2 FYNNEI. In DNA form, the CDR3 reads TGTGCCAGCAGCGGCGGGACAGCGTATGGCTACACCTTC. It is translated as CASSGGTAYGYTF.

This clone has only one observation. This chain uses TRBV6-6 with TRBJ2-2, with 11 bases fitting TRBD1. CDR1 is MNHNY, CDR2 SVGAGI, per germline (reference sequence). V dropped 8 bases and J dropped 5; count of bases not matched to a gene: 7. CDR3 length: 15 residues. CDR3 region: CASLGQGAGTGELFF. DNA for the CDR3: TGTGCCAGCCTTGGACAGGGGGCGGGAACCGGGGAGCTGTTTTTT.

The rearrangement joins TRBV11-2 to TRBJ2-1, with TRBD1 as a possible D gene (8 bases). V lost 5 bases to trimming and J lost 8 bases, with 25 bases between them. Germline V CDR1 and CDR2: SGHAT, FQNNGV. This CDR3 has 17 residues. CDR3 bases: TGTGCCAGCAGCCCACAGGGGGGGGTCTGGATAATTGATGAGCAGTTCTTC. It codes for CASSPQGGVWIIDEQFF.

The chain couples TRBV6-5 to TRBJ2-3; the D is unclear. Between the trimmed V and J ends, which lost 7 bases and 2 bases, there was a span of 10 bases. The CDR3 has 13 residues. In germline, CDR1 is MNHEY, CDR2 SVGAGI. CDR3 in amino acids: CASTRLHTDTQYF. CDR3 bases: TGTGCCAGCACCAGACTTCACACAGATACGCAGTATTTT.

J is TRBJ1-2 and V is TRBV6-5; no firm D call. V lost 2 bases and J 0 bases, leaving 7 bases between the germline ends. The CDR3 is made up of 14 amino acids. The germline V gene has CDR1 MNHEY and CDR2 SVGAGI. CDR3 residues: CASSYGGANYGYTF. The CDR3, as DNA: TGTGCCAGCAGTTACGGCGGTGCTAACTATGGCTACACCTTC.